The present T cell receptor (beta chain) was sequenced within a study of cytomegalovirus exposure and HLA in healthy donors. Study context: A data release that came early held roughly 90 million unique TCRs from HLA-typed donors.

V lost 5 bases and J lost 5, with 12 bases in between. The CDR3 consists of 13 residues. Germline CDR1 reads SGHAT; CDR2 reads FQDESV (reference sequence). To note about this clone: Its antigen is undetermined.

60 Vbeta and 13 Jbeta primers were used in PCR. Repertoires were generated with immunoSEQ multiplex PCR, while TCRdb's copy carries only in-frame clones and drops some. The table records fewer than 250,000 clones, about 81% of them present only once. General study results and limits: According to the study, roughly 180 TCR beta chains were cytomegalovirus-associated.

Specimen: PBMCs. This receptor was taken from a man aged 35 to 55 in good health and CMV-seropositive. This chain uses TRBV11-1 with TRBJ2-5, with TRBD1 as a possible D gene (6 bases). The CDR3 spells CASSLTGWETQYF. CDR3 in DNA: TGTGCCAGCAGCCTAACAGGGTGGGAGACCCAGTACTTC.